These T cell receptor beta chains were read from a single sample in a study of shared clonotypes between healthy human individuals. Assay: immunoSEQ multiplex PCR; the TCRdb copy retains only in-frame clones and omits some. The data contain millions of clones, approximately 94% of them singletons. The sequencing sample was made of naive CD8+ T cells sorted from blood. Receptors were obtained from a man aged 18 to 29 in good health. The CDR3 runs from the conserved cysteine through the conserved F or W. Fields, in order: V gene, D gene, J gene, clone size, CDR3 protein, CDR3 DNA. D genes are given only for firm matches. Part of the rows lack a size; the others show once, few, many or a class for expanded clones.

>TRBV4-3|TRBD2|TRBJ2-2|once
CASSQGAAGGPTGELFF
TGCGCCAGCAGCCAAGGGGCAGCGGGAGGGCCTACCGGGGAGCTGTTTTTT
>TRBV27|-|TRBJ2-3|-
CASSPLGARTSTDTQYF
TGTGCCAGCAGTCCCCTGGGGGCAAGAACTAGCACAGATACGCAGTATTTT
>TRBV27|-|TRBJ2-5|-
CASSFSSHQETQYF
TGTGCCAGCAGTTTTTCTAGCCACCAAGAGACCCAGTACTTC
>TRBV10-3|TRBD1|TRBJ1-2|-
CAIGETGGVRVGYGYTF
TGTGCCATCGGTGAAACAGGGGGCGTTCGAGTAGGCTATGGCTACACCTTC
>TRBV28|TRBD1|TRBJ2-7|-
CASSPTGGGPGEQYF
TGTGCCAGCAGTCCGACAGGGGGAGGGCCGGGTGAGCAGTACTTC
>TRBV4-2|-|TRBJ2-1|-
CASSQVDGGEGNEQFF
TGTGCCAGCAGCCAAGTAGACGGGGGCGAAGGCAATGAGCAGTTCTTC
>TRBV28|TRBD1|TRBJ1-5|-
CASSLTGSNQPQHF
TGTGCCAGCAGCCTGACAGGGAGCAATCAGCCCCAGCATTTT
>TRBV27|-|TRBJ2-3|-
CASSIQTGYTDTQYF
TGTGCCAGCAGTATACAGACAGGCTACACAGATACGCAGTATTTT
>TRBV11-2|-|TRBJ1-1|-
CASSLRPGVDTEAFF
TGTGCCAGCAGCTTACGACCGGGGGTGGACACTGAAGCTTTCTTT
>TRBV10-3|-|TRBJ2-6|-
CAISDPAASGANVLTF
TGTGCCATCAGTGACCCGGCGGCGTCTGGGGCCAACGTCCTGACTTTC
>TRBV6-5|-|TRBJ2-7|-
CASSYLGSPYEQYF
TGTGCCAGCAGTTACTTAGGGAGCCCCTACGAGCAGTACTTC
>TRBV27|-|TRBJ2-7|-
CASSLSEGAFSYEQYF
TGTGCCAGCAGTTTATCGGAGGGGGCCTTCTCCTACGAGCAGTACTTC
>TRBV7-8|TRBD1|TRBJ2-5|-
CASSPGTDQETQYF
TGTGCCAGCAGCCCAGGGACAGACCAAGAGACCCAGTACTTC
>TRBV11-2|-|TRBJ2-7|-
CASSLAGEDYEQYF
TGTGCCAGCAGCTTAGCTGGGGAGGACTACGAGCAGTACTTC
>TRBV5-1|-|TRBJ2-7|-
CASSVDGFYEQYF
TGCGCCAGCAGCGTCGACGGATTCTACGAGCAGTACTTC
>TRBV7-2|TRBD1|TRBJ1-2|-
CASSYGTEYGYTF
TGTGCCAGCAGCTACGGGACAGAGTATGGCTACACCTTC
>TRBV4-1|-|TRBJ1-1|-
CASSHPQGRTEAFF
TGCGCCAGCAGCCACCCACAGGGTAGGACTGAAGCTTTCTTT
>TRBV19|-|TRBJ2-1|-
CASSISIGDEQFF
TGTGCCAGTAGTATATCGATAGGGGATGAGCAGTTCTTC
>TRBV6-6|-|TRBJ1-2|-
CASSYVDFSYGYTF
TGTGCCAGCAGTTACGTAGACTTCAGTTATGGCTACACCTTC
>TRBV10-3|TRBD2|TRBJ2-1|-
CAISDTSGTYNEQFF
TGTGCCATCAGTGATACTAGCGGGACCTACAATGAGCAGTTCTTC
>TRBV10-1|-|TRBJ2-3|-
CASSVPTALSDTQYF
TGCGCCAGCAGTGTACCGACCGCTTTGTCAGATACGCAGTATTTT
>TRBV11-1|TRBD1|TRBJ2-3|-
CASSLSGTAQHF
TGTGCCAGCAGCTTATCCGGGACAGCCCAACATTTT
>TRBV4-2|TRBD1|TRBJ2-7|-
CASSPTAGTEIYEQYF
TGTGCCAGCAGCCCGACCGCCGGGACAGAGATTTACGAGCAGTACTTC
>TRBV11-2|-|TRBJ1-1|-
CASSLDGVGRGVTEAFF
TGTGCCAGCAGCTTAGATGGGGTTGGCAGGGGAGTTACTGAAGCTTTCTTT
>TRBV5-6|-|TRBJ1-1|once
CASSFWAVAGTEAFF
TGTGCCAGCAGCTTTTGGGCGGTCGCAGGGACTGAAGCTTTCTTT
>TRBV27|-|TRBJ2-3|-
CASSPRGGNWDTQYF
TGTGCCAGCAGTCCCCGCGGTGGGAACTGGGATACGCAGTATTTT
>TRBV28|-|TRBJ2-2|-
CASSLQGFMNTGELFF
TGTGCCAGCAGTTTGCAGGGGTTTATGAACACCGGGGAGCTGTTTTTT
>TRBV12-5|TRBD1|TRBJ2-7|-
CASGSDTGTGSHEQYF
TGTGCTAGTGGTTCGGATACCGGGACAGGGAGCCACGAGCAGTACTTC
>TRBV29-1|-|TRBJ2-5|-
CSVVVQGETQYF
TGCAGCGTTGTAGTCCAGGGGGAGACCCAGTACTTC
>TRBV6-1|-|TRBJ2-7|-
CASSEAGSGAYEQYF
TGTGCCAGCAGTGAAGCAGGTTCAGGTGCCTACGAGCAGTACTTC
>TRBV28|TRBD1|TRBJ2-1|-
CASSAQGGGYNEQFF
TGTGCCAGCAGTGCACAGGGGGGAGGCTACAATGAGCAGTTCTTC
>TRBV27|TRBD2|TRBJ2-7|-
CASSPKPSGGAEEQYF
TGTGCCAGCAGTCCCAAACCTAGCGGGGGGGCCGAAGAGCAGTACTTC
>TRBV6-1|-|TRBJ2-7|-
CASSEGGGFNEQYF
TGTGCCAGCAGTGAAGGGGGAGGTTTCAACGAGCAGTACTTC
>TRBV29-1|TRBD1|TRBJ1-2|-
CSVWDRMNYGYTF
TGCAGCGTCTGGGACAGGATGAACTATGGCTACACCTTC
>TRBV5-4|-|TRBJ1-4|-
CASSPDSPNEKLFF
TGTGCCAGCAGCCCCGACAGCCCTAATGAAAAACTGTTTTTT
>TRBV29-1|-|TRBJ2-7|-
CSVGGGGSYEQYF
TGCAGCGTCGGAGGGGGGGGATCCTACGAGCAGTACTTC
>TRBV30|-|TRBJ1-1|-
CAWSATTNTEAFF
TGTGCCTGGAGCGCGACAACGAACACTGAAGCTTTCTTT
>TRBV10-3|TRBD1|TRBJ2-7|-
CAISESTGTAEQYF
TGTGCCATCAGTGAGTCGACAGGGACAGCCGAGCAGTACTTC
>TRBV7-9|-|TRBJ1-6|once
CASSLTTLTAVNNSPLHF
TGTGCCAGCAGCTTGACGACCCTTACGGCGGTGAATAATTCACCCCTCCACTTT
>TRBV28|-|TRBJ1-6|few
CASSVTAGSPLHF
TGTGCCAGCAGTGTGACAGCAGGATCACCCCTCCACTTT
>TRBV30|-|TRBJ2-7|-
CAWSLLAFDEQYF
TGTGCCTGGAGTCTACTAGCCTTCGACGAGCAGTACTTC
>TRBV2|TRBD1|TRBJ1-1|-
CASSVGQGARSEAFF
TGTGCCAGCAGTGTAGGGCAGGGGGCGAGGTCTGAAGCTTTCTTT